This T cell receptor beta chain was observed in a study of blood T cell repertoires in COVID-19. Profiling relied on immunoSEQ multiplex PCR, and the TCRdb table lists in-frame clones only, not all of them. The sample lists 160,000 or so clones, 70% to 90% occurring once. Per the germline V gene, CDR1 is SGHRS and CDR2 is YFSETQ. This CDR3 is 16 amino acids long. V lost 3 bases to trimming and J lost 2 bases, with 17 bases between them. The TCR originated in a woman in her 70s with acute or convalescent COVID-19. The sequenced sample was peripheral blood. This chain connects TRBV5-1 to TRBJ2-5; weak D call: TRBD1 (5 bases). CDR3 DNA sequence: TGCGCCAGCAGCTCGACCCCGGGCAGGGCACAAGAGACCCAGTACTTC. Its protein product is CASSSTPGRAQETQYF. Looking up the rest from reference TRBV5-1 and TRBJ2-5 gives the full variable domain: KAGVTQTPRYLIKTRGQQVTLSCSPISGHRSVSWYQQTPGQGLQFLFEYFSETQRNKGNFPGRFSGRQFSNSRSEMNVSTLELGDSALYLCASSSTPGRAQETQYFGPGTRLLVL.